The 5 T cell receptor beta chains reported below all come from one sample, sequenced in a study of early T cells in non-severe SARS-CoV-2 infection. One entry per CDR3 protein results from TCRdb running MiXCR on the 5' RACE reads. The sample shows tens of thousands of distinct CDR3 sequences, about 12% of them seen only once. The sequenced material came from whole blood. These receptors were obtained from an adult who was a healthcare worker with PCR-confirmed SARS-CoV-2 infection or an uninfected control (not recorded which).

The chain carries TRBV4-2 and TRBJ2-7; maybe TRBD2 (6 bases). The V end lost 2 bases, the J end lost 2 bases, and 16 bases lay between the germline ends. Germline V lookup: CDR1 LGHNA, CDR2 YNFKEQ. The CDR3 length is 16 residues. CDR3 region: CASSQSLSSDAYEQYF. CDR3 coding DNA: TGTGCCAGCAGCCAATCTCTGTCTAGCGATGCCTACGAGCAGTACTTC.

This clonotype has more than one count but fewer than ten. The chain combines TRBV7-9 with TRBJ1-1, with D unresolved. V was cut by 5 bases and J by 5 bases, with 12 bases left in between. This CDR3 has 13 residues. The germline V gene encodes CDR1 SEHNR and CDR2 FQNEAQ (reference sequence). The DNA of the CDR3 is TGTGCCAGCAGCGCCCGACGTGGTACTGAAGCTTTCTTT. Translated: CASSARRGTEAFF.

This clonotype has a count of ten or more. V usage is TRBV5-4 and J usage is TRBJ2-1, with D tentatively TRBD1 (6 bases). In germline, CDR1 is SGHNT, CDR2 YYREEE (reference sequence). This CDR3 comprises 15 residues. Trimming pared 3 bases from V and 9 bases from J, leaving 19 bases between. The CDR3 region is CASSSGTTGAGEQFF. CDR3 in DNA: TGTGCCAGCAGCTCAGGGACAACCGGAGCAGGTGAGCAGTTCTTC.

The V gene is TRBV28, the J gene TRBJ1-5, with D hard to call. CDR3 length equals 11 residues. The V gene lost 3 bases and the J gene lost 6 bases, with 3 bases spanning the gap. Germline V gene data show CDR1 as MDHEN and CDR2 as SYDVKM. CDR3 region: CASSFRQPQHF. The CDR3 coding sequence is TGTGCCAGCAGTTTCCGTCAGCCCCAGCATTTT.

In its sample, this clonotype was seen many times. The chain employs TRBV20-1 and TRBJ1-1; unclear D gene. V was clipped by 0 bases and J by 7 bases, with 21 bases between them. The CDR3 is 16 amino acids. Germline lookup yields CDR1 DFQATT and CDR2 SNEGSKA (reference sequence). The DNA of the CDR3 is TGCAGTGCTAGAGATTTGGGTTGGACGGGCAGAGATGAAGCTTTCTTT. Translating it yields CSARDLGWTGRDEAFF.